A single sample is the source of the 30 T cell receptor beta chains below, sequenced in a study of shared clonotypes between healthy human individuals. Assay: immunoSEQ multiplex PCR; the TCRdb copy retains only in-frame clones and omits some. Here the sample spans some 580,000 clones, more than 95% being singletons. Sequenced input: naive CD4+ T cells sorted from blood. The subset here: CD45RA+ positively selected. These TCRs come from a woman in her thirties in good health.

This chain joins TRBV15 and TRBJ2-5; TRBD2 aligns across 13 bases. The CDR3 is 15 residues long. CDR1 is LNHNV and CDR2 is YYDKDF in the germline V gene (reference sequence). V was clipped by 4 bases and J by 3 bases; unmatched bases: 2. DNA for the CDR3: TGTGCCACCAGCAAAGGACTAGCGGGAGAAGAGACCCAGTACTTC. Amino acid sequence: CATSKGLAGEETQYF.

The chain is built from TRBV5-4 and TRBJ2-7; TRBD2 matches 7 bases. The CDR3 runs 14 residues. Germline V lookup: CDR1 SGHNT, CDR2 YYREEE (reference sequence). Trimming removed 7 bases from V and 0 bases from J; junction bases left unmatched: 7. The CDR3 sequence is CASRTGTNSYEQYF. CDR3 sequence (DNA): TGTGCCAGCCGAACCGGGACTAACTCCTACGAGCAGTACTTC.

This clone has a single count. The chain is built from TRBV28 and TRBJ1-2, with D unclear. V gave up 4 bases and J gave up 8 bases, with 20 bases separating them. This CDR3 region has 15 residues. From germline, CDR1 is MDHEN and CDR2 SYDVKM. CDR3 bases: TGTGCCAGCAGTTACTCCCCGGGAGGGTGGGGAGGCTACACCTTC. It codes for CASSYSPGGWGGYTF.

This clone came up once. This chain connects TRBV11-2 to TRBJ2-1; D perhaps matches TRBD1 (6 bases). Germline-derived CDR1 and CDR2 are SGHAT and FQNNGV. This CDR3 comprises 13 residues. V was clipped by 1 base and J by 8 bases, with 9 bases between them. The DNA for the CDR3 is TGTGCCAGCAGCTTAGGTCCAGGGGATGAGCAGTTCTTC. It specifies CASSLGPGDEQFF.

For this clone: Distinct nucleotide sequences in the sample also encode this CDR3. The CDR3 region is CATNFGSRGLNQPQHF. CDR3 in DNA: TGTGCCACCAATTTTGGGTCCAGGGGCCTCAATCAGCCCCAGCATTTT. This chain connects TRBV28 to TRBJ1-5; a possible D gene is TRBD1 (6 bases). Per germline, CDR1 MDHEN and CDR2 SYDVKM. This CDR3 is built from 16 residues. The germline V and J ends were trimmed by 10 bases and 3 bases, with 22 bases remaining between them.

The J gene is TRBJ2-7, the V gene TRBV19; TRBD2 agrees at 8 bases. Trimming removed 4 bases from V and 6 bases from J; junction bases left unmatched: 8. The germline CDR1 and CDR2 sequences are LNHDA and SQIVND (reference sequence). The CDR3 has 14 residues. The CDR3 is CASSTLAGSLEQYF. CDR3 sequence (DNA): TGTGCCAGTAGTACATTAGCGGGATCCCTCGAGCAGTACTTC.

The chain employs TRBV5-1 and TRBJ2-2; the match to TRBD2 covers 11 bases. The CDR3 is 16 amino acids. The germline V gene encodes CDR1 SGHRS and CDR2 YFSETQ. Germline trimming cut 7 bases from V and 7 bases from J; bases unmatched to any gene: 12. Here the CDR3 DNA reads TGCGCCAGCTCTCCCGTAGCGGGAGGGCCTGACGGGGAGCTGTTTTTT. This encodes CASSPVAGGPDGELFF.

The V and J genes are TRBV27 and TRBJ1-1; D remains ambiguous. V lost 5 bases, J lost 1 base, and 17 bases lay in between. The CDR3 is made up of 16 amino acids. The V gene's germline CDR1 is MNHEY and CDR2 SMNVEV (reference sequence). CDR3 residues: CASSPRPVWTNTEAFF. As DNA, the CDR3 is TGTGCCAGCAGTCCCCGACCTGTATGGACGAACACTGAAGCTTTCTTT.

This sequence joins TRBV4-1 and TRBJ1-1; no clear D. Germline CDR1 reads MGHRA; CDR2 reads YSYEKL. Trimming took off 4 bases at V and 4 bases at J, with 16 bases between the two ends. The CDR3 length is 15 residues. CDR3 DNA sequence: TGCGCCAGCAGCCCAACCTTTAGGGCCGCCACTGAAGCTTTCTTT. This encodes CASSPTFRAATEAFF.

In DNA, the CDR3 is TGTGCCAGTAGTATTTCCGGACAGACTAGCAATCAGCCCCAGCATTTT. Translating it yields CASSISGQTSNQPQHF. This rearrangement joins TRBV19 to TRBJ1-5; D possibly corresponds to TRBD1 (6 bases). Trimming cost V 3 bases and J 0 bases, with 12 bases left between them. The V gene's germline CDR1 is LNHDA and CDR2 SQIVND (reference sequence). The CDR3 has 16 amino acids.

This clone was recorded only once. The rearrangement uses TRBV5-1 and TRBJ1-1, with TRBD1 as a possible D gene (5 bases). This CDR3 has 14 amino acids. Trimming shortened V by 6 bases and J by 1 base, and 13 bases separated the two germline ends. Germline V gives CDR1 SGHRS, CDR2 YFSETQ. CDR3 region: CASTPLGENTEAFF. The CDR3 bases are TGCGCCAGCACTCCCCTAGGGGAGAACACTGAAGCTTTCTTT.

The chain has TRBV6-1 and TRBJ1-4, with D perhaps matching TRBD1 (6 bases). The CDR3 contains 15 residues. Trimming removed 2 bases at V and 4 bases at J, with 11 bases between. Per germline, CDR1 MNHNS and CDR2 SASEGT. The CDR3: CASSERGAGNEKLFF. The CDR3 DNA is TGTGCCAGCAGTGAACGGGGGGCCGGTAATGAAAAACTGTTTTTT.

The CDR3 is CASSQTQMLAGYNEQFF. CDR3 in DNA: TGTGCCAGCAGCCAGACACAGATGCTTGCGGGATACAATGAGCAGTTCTTC. The chain has TRBV14 and TRBJ2-1, with TRBD2 as a possible D gene (6 bases). This CDR3 has 17 amino acids. Germline-derived CDR1 and CDR2 are SGHDN and FVKESK. With 3 bases removed from V and 4 bases from J, the gap between germline ends came to 19 bases.

The rearrangement joins TRBV18 to TRBJ2-5; TRBD2 might be the D (6 bases). The germline V gene encodes CDR1 KGHSH and CDR2 LQKENI. The CDR3 has 15 residues. V lost 3 bases and J lost 2, with 13 bases in between. The CDR3 DNA sequence: TGTGCCAGCTCACCCCAGACTAGAAATCAAGAGACCCAGTACTTC. It specifies CASSPQTRNQETQYF.

The V and J genes are TRBV28 and TRBJ2-7; 8 bases match TRBD2. This CDR3 has 13 residues. Per germline, CDR1 MDHEN and CDR2 SYDVKM. The V and J ends lost 4 bases and 9 bases, in that order; junction bases with no gene match: 8. The CDR3 loop is CASSWPSGRWQYF. CDR3 DNA sequence: TGTGCCAGCAGTTGGCCAAGCGGGAGATGGCAGTACTTC.

The CDR3 here is CASSLTAGGNTEAFF. In nucleotides, the CDR3 is TGCGCCAGCAGCTTGACGGCAGGGGGGAACACTGAAGCTTTCTTT. The chain joins TRBV5-1 to TRBJ1-1; 7 bases align to TRBD1. Germline CDR1 reads SGHRS; CDR2 reads YFSETQ. This CDR3 comprises 15 residues. The V gene end was trimmed by 1 base and the J gene end by 1 base; junction bases not matched to a gene: 4. Looking up the rest from reference TRBV5-1 and TRBJ1-1 gives the full variable domain: KAGVTQTPRYLIKTRGQQVTLSCSPISGHRSVSWYQQTPGQGLQFLFEYFSETQRNKGNFPGRFSGRQFSNSRSEMNVSTLELGDSALYLCASSLTAGGNTEAFFGQGTRLTVV.

The CDR3 DNA reads as TGTGCCAGCAGTTTAAGGTCAGGGACCTACGAGCAGTACTTC. It is translated as CASSLRSGTYEQYF. The J gene is TRBJ2-7, the V gene TRBV27; a weak D match, TRBD1 (5 bases). The germline gives CDR1 MNHEY, CDR2 SMNVEV (reference sequence). This CDR3 comprises 14 residues. V was pared by 2 bases and J by 2 bases, with 10 bases between.

V usage is TRBV7-7 and J usage is TRBJ2-3, with 10 bases lining up with TRBD2. CDR1 is SSHAT, CDR2 FNYEAQ, per germline (reference sequence). The CDR3 loop spans 16 amino acids. Losses at the gene ends were 3 bases for V and 3 bases for J; bases not matched to a gene: 6. CDR3 region: CASSLLAGAETDTQYF. CDR3 DNA sequence: TGTGCCAGCAGCTTGCTAGCGGGAGCGGAAACAGATACGCAGTATTTT.

The chain uses TRBV5-1 and TRBJ2-3, with 7 positions matching TRBD2. This CDR3 comprises 15 residues. Germline trimming cut 5 bases from V and 5 bases from J; bases unmatched to any gene: 11. Germline CDR1 is SGHRS and CDR2 is YFSETQ. In DNA form, the CDR3 reads TGCGCCAGCAGTATGGGAGGGTATATGGTAGATACGCAGTATTTT. Its translation is CASSMGGYMVDTQYF.

The chain carries TRBV27 and TRBJ1-6; 9 nucleotides line up with TRBD1. The germline V gene encodes CDR1 MNHEY and CDR2 SMNVEV (reference sequence). The trim removed 3 bases at V and 9 bases at J, leaving 3 bases unmatched. This CDR3 is built from 14 residues. In nucleotides, the CDR3 is TGTGCCAGCAGTTTGGAGGACAGGGGTTCACCCCTCCACTTT. The encoded protein is CASSLEDRGSPLHF.

The rearrangement joins TRBV28 to TRBJ2-7, with TRBD1 identical over 8 bases. CDR1 and CDR2 (germline): MDHEN, SYDVKM. The length of the CDR3 is 16 residues. The junction had 16 bases not matched to a gene; V was cut back by 6 bases and J by 6 bases. In DNA form, the CDR3 reads TGTGCCAGCAGCCCCGGGGGCAGGGGGCGTTCCGGCGAGCAGTACTTC. It translates to CASSPGGRGRSGEQYF. The entire variable domain, with the rest obtained from reference TRBV28 and TRBJ2-7, is as follows: DVKVTQSSRYLVKRTGEKVFLECVQDMDHENMFWYRQDPGLGLRLIYFSYDVKMKEKGDIPEGYSVSREKKERFSLILESASTNQTSMYLCASSPGGRGRSGEQYFGPGTRLTVT.

This clone appeared once. The chain couples TRBV18 to TRBJ2-1, with no clear D. The CDR3 covers 15 residues. V dropped 5 bases and J dropped 4 bases, with 15 bases sitting between them. Germline V gene data show CDR1 as KGHSH and CDR2 as LQKENI. The CDR3 protein is CASSGRPQSYNEQFF. In DNA form, the CDR3 reads TGTGCCAGCTCAGGAAGGCCCCAGTCATACAATGAGCAGTTCTTC.

This chain joins TRBV18 and TRBJ2-4; tentative D call: TRBD2 (7 bases). Germline V gene sequence: CDR1 KGHSH, CDR2 LQKENI. The CDR3 length is 16 residues. V was trimmed by 2 bases and J by 1 base, leaving 12 bases between them. The CDR3 is CASSPGGAPAKNIQYF. Here the CDR3 DNA reads TGTGCCAGCTCACCAGGGGGGGCGCCGGCCAAAAACATTCAGTACTTC.

This rearrangement joins TRBV11-2 to TRBJ2-1, with 7 bases lining up with TRBD2. With 0 bases clipped from V and 9 bases from J, the junction kept 8 bases outside the gene matches. The germline CDR1 and CDR2 sequences are SGHAT and FQNNGV. CDR3 length: 15 amino acids. CDR3 amino acids: CASSLDRGGRGEQFF. The CDR3 nucleotides are TGTGCCAGCAGCTTAGACCGTGGCGGGAGAGGTGAGCAGTTCTTC.

The CDR3, as DNA: TGTGCCAGCAGCTTTGGGCTTGGCGAGACCCAGTACTTC. This sequence encodes CASSFGLGETQYF. The genes are TRBV7-2 and TRBJ2-5; no firm D call. CDR1 is SGHTA, CDR2 FQGNSA, per germline. The CDR3 covers 13 residues. V dropped 3 bases and J dropped 5 bases, with 10 bases sitting between them.

CDR3 nucleotides: TGTGCCAGCAGCCAGGGACTAGCGGGAGGTACCGGGTGGACCCAGTACTTC. It specifies CASSQGLAGGTGWTQYF. The chain carries TRBV11-2 and TRBJ2-5; 15 positions match TRBD2. Germline CDR1 is SGHAT and CDR2 is FQNNGV. V gave up 5 bases and J gave up 7 bases; unmatched junction bases: 11. The length of the CDR3 is 17 residues.

CDR3 loop: CASSPEGAQYF. CDR3 nucleotides: TGTGCCAGCAGTCCCGAGGGAGCGCAGTATTTT. J is TRBJ2-3 and V is TRBV2, with D perhaps matching TRBD2 (5 bases). Trimming removed 5 bases from V and 10 bases from J, with 10 bases in between. Per the germline V gene, CDR1 is SNHLY and CDR2 is FYNNEI. The CDR3 is 11 residues long. Full variable domain (remainder filled in from reference TRBV2 and TRBJ2-3): EPEVTQTPSHQVTQMGQEVILRCVPISNHLYFYWYRQILGQKVEFLVSFYNNEISEKSEIFDDQFSVERPDGSNFTLKIRSTKLEDSAMYFCASSPEGAQYFGPGTRLTVL.

The chain has TRBV21-1 and TRBJ1-2; the table's D call, TRBD1, was not checked against the DNA. TRBV21-1 is labeled a pseudogene. This CDR3 is built from 18 residues. CDR3 sequence: CASSKDLGGRGHSYGYTF. CDR3 DNA sequence: TGTGCCAGCAGCAAAGATCTAGGGGGCAGGGGCCATAGCTATGGCTACACCTTC.

The chain links TRBV5-1 to TRBJ1-1, with no clear D. The CDR3 contains 13 residues. V was shortened by 2 bases and J by 4 bases, with 9 bases between the two germline ends. CDR1 and CDR2 from the germline V gene are SGHRS and YFSETQ. CDR3: CASSFEEGTEAFF. The CDR3 DNA sequence: TGCGCCAGCAGCTTTGAGGAGGGCACTGAAGCTTTCTTT.

As regards this clone: This CDR3 is also generated by other DNA sequences in the sample. The chain has TRBV18 and TRBJ2-7, with TRBD2 as a possible D gene (5 bases). The CDR3 runs to 14 residues. CDR1 KGHSH and CDR2 LQKENI come from the germline V gene. Trimming removed 0 bases from V and 2 bases from J, with 8 bases in between. Written as DNA, the CDR3 is TGTGCCAGCTCACCACCGGGAGTGCCCTACGAGCAGTACTTC. Translating gives CASSPPGVPYEQYF.